This T cell receptor (beta chain) was documented in a study of blood T cells in healthy people across ages. The second PCR ran roughly 6 to 11 cycles with a sample-barcoded 5' primer and J-beta primers. Each CDR3 protein is one row after TCRdb ran MiXCR on the 5' RACE reads. This table holds about 810,000 distinct CDR3 sequences, 35% to 40% found once. The receptor was isolated from a man younger than 35 in good health. The specimen sequenced was blood.

The CDR3 spells CSASISGGAFYNEQFF. In nucleotides, the CDR3 is TGCAGTGCTAGTATTAGCGGGGGGGCCTTCTACAATGAGCAGTTCTTC. The chain is built from TRBV20-1 and TRBJ2-1, with 11 nucleotides matching TRBD2. The germline V gene encodes CDR1 DFQATT and CDR2 SNEGSKA (reference sequence). The V segment lost 3 bases and the J segment 3 bases; nucleotides outside the gene matches: 7. The CDR3 runs to 16 residues.